This T cell receptor beta chain appears in the sequencing data of a study of cytomegalovirus exposure and HLA in healthy donors. The PCR ran on 60 Vbeta and 13 Jbeta primers. Here immunoSEQ multiplex PCR was the method, and the copy in TCRdb shows in-frame clones only, minus some. This table has more than 95,000 clones, approximately 70% appearing once. This CDR3 contains 18 residues. V dropped 5 bases and J dropped 0; count of bases not matched to a gene: 13. Per germline, CDR1 SGHAT and CDR2 FQNNGV. Sequencing was done on a sample of PBMCs. The V call is TRBV11-2, the J call TRBJ1-5; 7 positions match TRBD1. The receptor was derived from a woman between 50 and 59 years old in good health and CMV-seronegative. In nucleotides, the CDR3 is TGTGCCAGCAGCGTAGGACCCGGCAGGGGGTTTAGCAATCAGCCCCAGCATTTT. As protein: CASSVGPGRGFSNQPQHF.